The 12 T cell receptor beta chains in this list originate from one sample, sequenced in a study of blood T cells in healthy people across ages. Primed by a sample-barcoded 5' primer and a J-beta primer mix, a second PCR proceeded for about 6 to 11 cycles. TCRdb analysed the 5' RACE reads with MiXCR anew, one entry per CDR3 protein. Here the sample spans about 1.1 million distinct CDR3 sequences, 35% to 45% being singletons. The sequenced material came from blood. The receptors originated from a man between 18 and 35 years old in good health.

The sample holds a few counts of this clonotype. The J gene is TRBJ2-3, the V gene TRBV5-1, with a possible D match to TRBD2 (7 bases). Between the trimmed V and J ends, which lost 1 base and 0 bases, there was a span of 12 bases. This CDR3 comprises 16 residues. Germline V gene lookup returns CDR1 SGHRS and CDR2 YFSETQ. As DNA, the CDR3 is TGCGCCAGCAGCTTGAGGCGGGGGACAAGCACAGATACGCAGTATTTT. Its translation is CASSLRRGTSTDTQYF.

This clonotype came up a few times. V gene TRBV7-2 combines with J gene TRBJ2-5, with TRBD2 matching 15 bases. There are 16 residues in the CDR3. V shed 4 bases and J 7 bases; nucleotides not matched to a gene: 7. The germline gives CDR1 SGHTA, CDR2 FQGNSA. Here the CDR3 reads CASSSRTSGGDGTQYF. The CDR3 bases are TGTGCCAGCAGCTCCCGGACTAGCGGGGGGGACGGGACCCAGTACTTC.

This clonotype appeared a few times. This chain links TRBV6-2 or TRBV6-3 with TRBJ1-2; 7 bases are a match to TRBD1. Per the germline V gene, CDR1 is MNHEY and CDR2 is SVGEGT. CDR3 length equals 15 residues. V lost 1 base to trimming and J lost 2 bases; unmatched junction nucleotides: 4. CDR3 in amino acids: CASSYFGQANYGYTF. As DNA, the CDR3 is TGTGCCAGCAGTTACTTCGGACAGGCCAACTATGGCTACACCTTC.

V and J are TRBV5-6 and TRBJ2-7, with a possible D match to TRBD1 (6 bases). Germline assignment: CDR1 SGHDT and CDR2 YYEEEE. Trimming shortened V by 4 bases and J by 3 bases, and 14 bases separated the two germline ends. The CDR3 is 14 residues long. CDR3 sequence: CASSIGTPDYEQYF. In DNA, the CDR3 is TGTGCCAGCAGCATCGGGACACCGGACTACGAGCAGTACTTC.

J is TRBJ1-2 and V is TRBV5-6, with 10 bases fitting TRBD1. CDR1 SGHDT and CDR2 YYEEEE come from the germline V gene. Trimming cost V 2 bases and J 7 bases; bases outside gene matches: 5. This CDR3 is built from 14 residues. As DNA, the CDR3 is TGTGCCAGCAGCTTCCGGGACAGGGGATGTGGCTACACCTTC. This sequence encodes CASSFRDRGCGYTF.

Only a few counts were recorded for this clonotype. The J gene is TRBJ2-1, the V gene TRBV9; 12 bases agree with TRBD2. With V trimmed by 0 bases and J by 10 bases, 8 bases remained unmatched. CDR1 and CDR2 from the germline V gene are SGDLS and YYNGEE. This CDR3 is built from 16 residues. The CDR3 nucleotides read TGTGCCAGCAGCGTAGATCCTCTAGCGGGGGGGAGCGAGCAGTTCTTC. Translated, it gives CASSVDPLAGGSEQFF.

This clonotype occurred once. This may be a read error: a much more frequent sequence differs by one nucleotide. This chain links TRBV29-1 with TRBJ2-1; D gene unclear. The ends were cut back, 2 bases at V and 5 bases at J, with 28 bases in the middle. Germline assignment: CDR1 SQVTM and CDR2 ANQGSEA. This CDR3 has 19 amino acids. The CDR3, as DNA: TGCAGCGTTGAATCCCTATCGTTCGCGATGGGGTCCCAGGACAATGAGCAGTTCTTC. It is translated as CSVESLSFAMGSQDNEQFF.

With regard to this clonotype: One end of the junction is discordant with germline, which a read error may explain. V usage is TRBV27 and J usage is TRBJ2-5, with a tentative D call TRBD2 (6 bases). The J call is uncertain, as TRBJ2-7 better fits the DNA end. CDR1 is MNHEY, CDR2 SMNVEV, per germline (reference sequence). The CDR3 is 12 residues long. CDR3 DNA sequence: TGTGTCAGCAGTTTAATCGGGGGCGAGCAGTACTTC. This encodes CVSSLIGGEQYF.

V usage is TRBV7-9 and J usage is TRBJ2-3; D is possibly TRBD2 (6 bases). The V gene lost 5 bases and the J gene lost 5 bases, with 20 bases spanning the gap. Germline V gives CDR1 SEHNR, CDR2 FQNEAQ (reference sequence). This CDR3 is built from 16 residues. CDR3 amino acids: CASSRGGSVGEDTQYF. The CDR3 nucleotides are TGTGCCAGCAGCCGTGGGGGGTCAGTCGGAGAAGATACGCAGTATTTT.

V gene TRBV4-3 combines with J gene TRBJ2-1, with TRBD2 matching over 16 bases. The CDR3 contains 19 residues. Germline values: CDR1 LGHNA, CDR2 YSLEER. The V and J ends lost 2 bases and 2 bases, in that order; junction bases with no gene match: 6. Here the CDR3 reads CASSQFGTSGGVAYNEQFF. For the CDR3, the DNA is TGCGCCAGCAGCCAATTCGGGACTAGCGGGGGGGTCGCCTACAATGAGCAGTTCTTC.

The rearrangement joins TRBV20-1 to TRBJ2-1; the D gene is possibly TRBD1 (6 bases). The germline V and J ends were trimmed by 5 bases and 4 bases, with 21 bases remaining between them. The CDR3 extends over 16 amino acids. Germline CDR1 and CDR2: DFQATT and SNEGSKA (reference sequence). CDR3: CSASARERGGYNEQFF. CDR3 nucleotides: TGCAGTGCTTCGGCCCGGGAACGAGGGGGATACAATGAGCAGTTCTTC.

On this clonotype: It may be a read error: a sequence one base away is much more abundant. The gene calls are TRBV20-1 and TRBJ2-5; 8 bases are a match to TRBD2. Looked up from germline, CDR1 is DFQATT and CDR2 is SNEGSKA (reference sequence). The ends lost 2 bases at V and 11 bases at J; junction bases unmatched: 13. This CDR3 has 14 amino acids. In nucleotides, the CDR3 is TGCAGTGCTAGACCGGGACTAGAGGCTCCACTTCAGTACTTC. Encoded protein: CSARPGLEAPLQYF.